This T cell receptor (beta chain) was captured by sequencing in a study of post-analysis software for immune sequencing data. Study-level points and caveats: Patients showed TRBV5-6, TRBV5-1 and TRBV20-1 among about five TRBV segments more frequent than in controls.

Each TCR beta cDNA library carried unique molecular identifiers. Via MiXCR, TCRdb re-called the PCR reads, giving one row per CDR3 protein. The sample carries roughly 670,000 distinct CDR3 sequences, roughly three fifths recorded once. This clonotype was recorded a few times. Its cognate antigen is unknown. CDR1 and CDR2 (germline): SGHRS, YFSETQ. This CDR3 is built from 14 residues. The TCR was taken from a girl aged 2 to 10 with multiple sclerosis. The chain joins TRBV5-1 to TRBJ2-5; 7 positions match TRBD1. The J call may be wrong; the DNA end is better matched by TRBJ2-7. The sample consisted of blood. As DNA, the CDR3 is TGCGCCAGCAGCTCGGACAGGAGGACCTACGAGCAGTACTTC. Protein product: CASSSDRRTYEQYF.